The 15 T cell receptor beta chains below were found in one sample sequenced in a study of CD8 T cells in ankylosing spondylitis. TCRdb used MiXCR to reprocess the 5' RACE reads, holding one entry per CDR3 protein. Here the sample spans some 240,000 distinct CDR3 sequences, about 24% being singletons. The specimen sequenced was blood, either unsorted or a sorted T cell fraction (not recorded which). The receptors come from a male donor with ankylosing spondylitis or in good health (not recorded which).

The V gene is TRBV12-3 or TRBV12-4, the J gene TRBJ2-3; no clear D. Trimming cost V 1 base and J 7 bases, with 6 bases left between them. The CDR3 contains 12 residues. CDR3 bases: TGTGCCAGCAGTTTAGGGGGAAATACGCAGTATTTT. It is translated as CASSLGGNTQYF.

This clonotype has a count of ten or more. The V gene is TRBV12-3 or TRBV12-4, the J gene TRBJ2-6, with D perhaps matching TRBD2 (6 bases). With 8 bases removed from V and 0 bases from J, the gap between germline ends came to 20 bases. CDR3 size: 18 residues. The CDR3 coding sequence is TGTGCCAGCGTTTCTAGGAGGGGCCTTTCCTCTGGGGCCAACGTCCTGACTTTC. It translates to CASVSRRGLSSGANVLTF.

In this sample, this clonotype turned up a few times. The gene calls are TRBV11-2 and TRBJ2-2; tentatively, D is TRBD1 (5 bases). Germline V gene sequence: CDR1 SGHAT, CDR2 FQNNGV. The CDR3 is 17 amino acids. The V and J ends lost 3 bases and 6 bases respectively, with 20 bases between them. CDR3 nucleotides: TGTGCCAGCAGCTTTAGTGGCGCTAGTTGGGGCGCCGGGGAGCTGTTTTTT. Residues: CASSFSGASWGAGELFF.

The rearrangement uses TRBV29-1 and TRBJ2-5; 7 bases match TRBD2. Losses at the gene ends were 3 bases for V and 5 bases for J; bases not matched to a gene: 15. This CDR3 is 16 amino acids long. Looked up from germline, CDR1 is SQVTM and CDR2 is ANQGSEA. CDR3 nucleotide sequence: TGCAGCGTTGAGAGGGTAGCGGGTCCACAAACGGAGACCCAGTACTTC. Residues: CSVERVAGPQTETQYF.

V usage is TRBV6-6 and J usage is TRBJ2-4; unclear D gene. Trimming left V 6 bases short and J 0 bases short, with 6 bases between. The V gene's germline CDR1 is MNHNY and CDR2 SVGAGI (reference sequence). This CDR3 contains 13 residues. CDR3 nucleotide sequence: TGTGCCAGCAGGGATATAGCCAAAAACATTCAGTACTTC. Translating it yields CASRDIAKNIQYF.

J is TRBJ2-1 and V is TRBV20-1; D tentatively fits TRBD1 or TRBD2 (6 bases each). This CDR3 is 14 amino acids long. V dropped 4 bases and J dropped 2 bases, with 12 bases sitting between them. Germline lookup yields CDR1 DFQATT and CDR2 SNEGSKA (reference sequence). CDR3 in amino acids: CSAIDGGAYNEQFF. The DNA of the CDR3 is TGCAGTGCTATTGACGGGGGCGCCTACAATGAGCAGTTCTTC.

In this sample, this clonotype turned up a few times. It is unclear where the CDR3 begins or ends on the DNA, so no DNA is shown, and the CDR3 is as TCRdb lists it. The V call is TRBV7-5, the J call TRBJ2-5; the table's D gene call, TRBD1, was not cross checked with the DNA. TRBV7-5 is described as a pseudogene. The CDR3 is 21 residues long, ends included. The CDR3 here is CISVPEANVGPGTGGRETQYF.

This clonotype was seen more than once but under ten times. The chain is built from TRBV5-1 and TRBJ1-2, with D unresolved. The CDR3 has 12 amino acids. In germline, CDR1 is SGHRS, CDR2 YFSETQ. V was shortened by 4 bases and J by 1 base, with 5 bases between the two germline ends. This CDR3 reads CASSPVNYGYTF. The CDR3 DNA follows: TGCGCCAGCAGCCCGGTTAACTATGGCTACACCTTC.

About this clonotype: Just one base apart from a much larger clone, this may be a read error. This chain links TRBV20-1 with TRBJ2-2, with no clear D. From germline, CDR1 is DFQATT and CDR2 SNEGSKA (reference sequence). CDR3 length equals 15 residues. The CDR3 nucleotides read TGCTGTGCTAGAGATCAAGGGCCCAACACCGGGGAGCTGTTTTTT. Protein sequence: CCARDQGPNTGELFF.

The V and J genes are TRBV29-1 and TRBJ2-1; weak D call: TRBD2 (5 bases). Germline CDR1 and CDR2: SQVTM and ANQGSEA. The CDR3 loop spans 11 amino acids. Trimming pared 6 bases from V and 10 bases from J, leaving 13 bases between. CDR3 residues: CSVGSQTEQFF. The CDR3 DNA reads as TGCAGCGTGGGGAGCCAGACAGAGCAGTTCTTC.

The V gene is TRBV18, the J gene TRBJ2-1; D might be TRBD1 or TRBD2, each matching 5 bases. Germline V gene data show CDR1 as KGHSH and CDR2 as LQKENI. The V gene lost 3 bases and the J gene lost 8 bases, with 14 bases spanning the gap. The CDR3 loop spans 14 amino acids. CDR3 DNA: TGTGCCAGCTCACCTTCCGGGGCCGTGGATGAGCAGTTCTTC. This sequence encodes CASSPSGAVDEQFF.

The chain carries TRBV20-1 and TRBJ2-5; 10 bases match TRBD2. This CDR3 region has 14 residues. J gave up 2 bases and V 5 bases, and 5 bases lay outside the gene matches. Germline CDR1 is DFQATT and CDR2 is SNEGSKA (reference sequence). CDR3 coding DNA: TGCAGTGCTCTGCGGACTAGCGGACAAGAGACCCAGTACTTC. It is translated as CSALRTSGQETQYF.

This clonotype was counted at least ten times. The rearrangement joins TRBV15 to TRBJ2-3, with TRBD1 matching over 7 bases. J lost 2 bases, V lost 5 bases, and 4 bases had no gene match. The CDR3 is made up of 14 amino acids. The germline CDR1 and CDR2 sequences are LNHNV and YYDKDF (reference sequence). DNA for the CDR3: TGTGCCACCAGCCGGGACAGTACCACAGATACGCAGTATTTT. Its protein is CATSRDSTTDTQYF.

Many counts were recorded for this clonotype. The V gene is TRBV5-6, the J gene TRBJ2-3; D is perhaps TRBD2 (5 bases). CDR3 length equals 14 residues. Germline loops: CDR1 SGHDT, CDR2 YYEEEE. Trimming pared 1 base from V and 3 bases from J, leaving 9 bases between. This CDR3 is CASSLRGLTDTQYF. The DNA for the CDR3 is TGTGCCAGCAGCTTGCGGGGTTTAACAGATACGCAGTATTTT.

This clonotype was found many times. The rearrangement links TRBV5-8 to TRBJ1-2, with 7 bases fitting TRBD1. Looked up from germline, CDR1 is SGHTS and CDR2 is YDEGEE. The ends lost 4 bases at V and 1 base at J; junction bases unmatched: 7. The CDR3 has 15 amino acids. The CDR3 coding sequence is TGTGCCAGCAGCCTGGTAGACAGGGTTAACTATGGCTACACCTTC. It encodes CASSLVDRVNYGYTF.